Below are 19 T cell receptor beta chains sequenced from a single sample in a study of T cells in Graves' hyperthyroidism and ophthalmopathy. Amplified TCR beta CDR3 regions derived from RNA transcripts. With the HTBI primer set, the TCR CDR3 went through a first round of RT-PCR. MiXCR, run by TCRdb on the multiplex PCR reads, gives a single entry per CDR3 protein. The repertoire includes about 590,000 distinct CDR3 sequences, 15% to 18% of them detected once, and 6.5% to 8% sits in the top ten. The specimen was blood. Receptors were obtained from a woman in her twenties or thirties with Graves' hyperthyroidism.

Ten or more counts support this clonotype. The CDR3 sequence: CSARKSLDNEQFF. The CDR3 nucleotides are TGCAGTGCTAGAAAGTCGCTCGACAATGAGCAGTTCTTC. The rearrangement uses TRBV20-1 and TRBJ2-1; D remains ambiguous. Germline V CDR1 and CDR2: DFQATT, SNEGSKA (reference sequence). The CDR3 is made up of 13 amino acids. Trimming shortened V by 2 bases and J by 5 bases, and 10 bases separated the two germline ends.

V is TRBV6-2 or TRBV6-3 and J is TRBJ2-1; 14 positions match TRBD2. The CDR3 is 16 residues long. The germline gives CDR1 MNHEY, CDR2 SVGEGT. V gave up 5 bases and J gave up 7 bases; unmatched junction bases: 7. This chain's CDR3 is CASSGGTSGRLNEQFF. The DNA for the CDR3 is TGTGCCAGCAGTGGAGGGACTAGCGGGAGATTGAATGAGCAGTTCTTC.

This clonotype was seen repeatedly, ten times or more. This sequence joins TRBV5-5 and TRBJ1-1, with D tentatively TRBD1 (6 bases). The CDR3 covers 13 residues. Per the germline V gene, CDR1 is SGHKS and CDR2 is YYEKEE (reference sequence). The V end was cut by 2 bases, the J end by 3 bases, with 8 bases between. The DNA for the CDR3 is TGTGCCAGCAGCTTCCCAGGGGACACTGAAGCTTTCTTT. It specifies CASSFPGDTEAFF.

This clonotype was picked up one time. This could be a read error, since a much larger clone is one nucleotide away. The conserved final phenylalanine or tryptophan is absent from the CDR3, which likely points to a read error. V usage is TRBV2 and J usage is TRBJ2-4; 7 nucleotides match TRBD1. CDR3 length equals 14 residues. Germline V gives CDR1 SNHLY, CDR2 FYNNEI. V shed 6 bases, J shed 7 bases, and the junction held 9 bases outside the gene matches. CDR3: CASSRDREVNIQYV. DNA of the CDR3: TGTGCCAGCAGCCGGGACAGAGAGGTGAACATTCAGTACGTC.

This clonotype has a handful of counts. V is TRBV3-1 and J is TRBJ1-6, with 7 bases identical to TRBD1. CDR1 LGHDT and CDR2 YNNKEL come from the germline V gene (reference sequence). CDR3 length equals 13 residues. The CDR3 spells CAIGSGGEETLHF. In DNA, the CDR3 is TGTGCTATTGGATCAGGGGGTGAGGAAACCCTCCACTTT.

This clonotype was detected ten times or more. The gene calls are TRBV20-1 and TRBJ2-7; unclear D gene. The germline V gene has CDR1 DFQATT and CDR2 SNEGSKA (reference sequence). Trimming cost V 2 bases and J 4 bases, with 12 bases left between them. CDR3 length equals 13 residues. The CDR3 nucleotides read TGCAGTGCTAGACGCCTTGACCAGTACGAGCAGTACTTC. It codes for CSARRLDQYEQYF.

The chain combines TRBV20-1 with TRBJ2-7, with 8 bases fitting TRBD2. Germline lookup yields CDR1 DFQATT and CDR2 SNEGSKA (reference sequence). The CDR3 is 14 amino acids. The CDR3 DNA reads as TGCAGCGCCCAAGGTGTAAGCGGGAGCTACGAGCAGTACTTC. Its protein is CSAQGVSGSYEQYF.

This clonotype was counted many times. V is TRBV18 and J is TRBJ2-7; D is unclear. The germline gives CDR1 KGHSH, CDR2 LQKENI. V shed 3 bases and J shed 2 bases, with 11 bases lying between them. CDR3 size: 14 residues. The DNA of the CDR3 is TGTGCCAGCTCACCTCAGGAGCGCACCTACGAGCAGTACTTC. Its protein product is CASSPQERTYEQYF.

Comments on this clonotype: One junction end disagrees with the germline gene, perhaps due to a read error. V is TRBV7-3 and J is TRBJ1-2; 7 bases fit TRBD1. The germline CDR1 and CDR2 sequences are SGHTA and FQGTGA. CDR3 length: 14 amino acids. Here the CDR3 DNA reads TGTGCCAGCAGCCCGCCGGGACAGAACTATGGCCACACCTTC. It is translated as CASSPPGQNYGHTF.

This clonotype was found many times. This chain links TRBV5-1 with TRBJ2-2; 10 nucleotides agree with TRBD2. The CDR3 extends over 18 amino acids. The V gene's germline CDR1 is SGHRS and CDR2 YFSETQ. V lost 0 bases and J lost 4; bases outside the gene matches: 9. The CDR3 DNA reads TGCGCCAGCAGCTTGGGCCTAGCGGGAGTGTCGGCCACCGGGGAGCTGTTTTTT. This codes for CASSLGLAGVSATGELFF.

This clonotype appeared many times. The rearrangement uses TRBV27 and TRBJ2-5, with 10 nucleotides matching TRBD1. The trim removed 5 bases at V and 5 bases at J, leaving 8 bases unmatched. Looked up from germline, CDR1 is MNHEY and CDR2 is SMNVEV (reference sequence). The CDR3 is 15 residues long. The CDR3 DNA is TGTGCCAGCAGTCCTCGGACAGGGGGATTGGAGACCCAGTACTTC. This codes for CASSPRTGGLETQYF.

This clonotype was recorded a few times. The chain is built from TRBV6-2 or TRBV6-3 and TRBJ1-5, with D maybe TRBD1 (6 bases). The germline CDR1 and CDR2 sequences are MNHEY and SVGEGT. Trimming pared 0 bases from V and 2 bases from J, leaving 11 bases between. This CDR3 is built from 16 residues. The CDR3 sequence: CASSYSGTTRNQPQHF. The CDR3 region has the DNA TGTGCCAGCAGTTACTCCGGGACAACCCGCAATCAGCCCCAGCATTTT.

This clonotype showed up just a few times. CDR3 protein: CASSGSGTYEQYF. DNA for the CDR3: TGTGCCAGCAGTGGTAGCGGGACCTACGAGCAGTACTTC. The chain links TRBV6-1 to TRBJ2-7; TRBD2 matches 8 bases. Trimming removed 4 bases from V and 2 bases from J; junction bases left unmatched: 1. The CDR3 covers 13 residues. Germline-derived CDR1 and CDR2 are MNHNS and SASEGT.

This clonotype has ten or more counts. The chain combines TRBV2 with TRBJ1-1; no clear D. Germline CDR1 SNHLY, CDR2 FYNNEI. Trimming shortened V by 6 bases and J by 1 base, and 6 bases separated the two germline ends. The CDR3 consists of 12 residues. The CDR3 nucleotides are TGTGCCAGCAGACTCAAGAACACTGAAGCTTTCTTT. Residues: CASRLKNTEAFF.

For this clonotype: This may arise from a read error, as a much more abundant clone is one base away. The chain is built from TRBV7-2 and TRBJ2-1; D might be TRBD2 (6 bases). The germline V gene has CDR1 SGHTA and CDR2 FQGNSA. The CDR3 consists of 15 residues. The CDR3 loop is CASSPLFGSGSEQFF. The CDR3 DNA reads TGCGCCAGCAGCCCCCTATTCGGGAGTGGTAGTGAGCAGTTCTTC.

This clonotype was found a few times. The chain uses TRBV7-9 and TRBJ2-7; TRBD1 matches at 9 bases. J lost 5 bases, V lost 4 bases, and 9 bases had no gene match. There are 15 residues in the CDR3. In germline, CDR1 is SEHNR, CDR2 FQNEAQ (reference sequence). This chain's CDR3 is CASSSSGQGGDEQYF. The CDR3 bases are TGTGCCAGCAGCTCCTCGGGACAGGGCGGGGACGAGCAGTACTTC.

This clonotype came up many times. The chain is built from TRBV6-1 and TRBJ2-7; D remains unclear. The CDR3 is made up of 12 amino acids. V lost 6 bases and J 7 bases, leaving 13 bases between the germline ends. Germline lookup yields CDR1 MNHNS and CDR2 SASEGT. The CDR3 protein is CASRRVLREQYF. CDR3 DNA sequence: TGTGCCAGCAGAAGGGTCCTCCGGGAGCAGTACTTC.

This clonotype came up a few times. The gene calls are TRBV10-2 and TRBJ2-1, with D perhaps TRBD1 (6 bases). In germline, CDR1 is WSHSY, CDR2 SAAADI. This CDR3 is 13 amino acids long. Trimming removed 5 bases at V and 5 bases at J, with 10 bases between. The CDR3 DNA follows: TGCGCCAGCAGTTGGACAGAAGACAATGAGCAGTTCTTC. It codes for CASSWTEDNEQFF.

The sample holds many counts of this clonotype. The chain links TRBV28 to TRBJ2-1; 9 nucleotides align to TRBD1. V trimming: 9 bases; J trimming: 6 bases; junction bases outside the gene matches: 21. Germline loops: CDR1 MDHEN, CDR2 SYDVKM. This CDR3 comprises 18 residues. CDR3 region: CASAVPPTGTGTFNEQFF. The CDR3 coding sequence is TGTGCCAGTGCCGTACCTCCGACCGGGACAGGGACTTTCAATGAGCAGTTCTTC.